Presented here are 2 T cell receptor beta chains from one specimen sequenced in a study of T-cell memory formation after mild COVID-19. TCRdb itself ran the 5' RACE reads through MiXCR, one entry per CDR3 protein. This table holds hundreds of thousands of distinct CDR3 sequences, roughly 21% found once. The sequenced sample was PBMCs or a T cell subset sorted from them (not recorded which). The receptor set was obtained from an adult woman who had mild COVID-19 (a few samples of this study predate the infection). Cell type and time point are not known.

This sequence joins TRBV12-3 or TRBV12-4 and TRBJ2-2; D is possibly TRBD1 or TRBD2 (5 bases each). V lost 7 bases, J lost 8 bases, and 17 bases lay in between. The CDR3 extends over 14 amino acids. The CDR3: CASILGVLSGELFF. CDR3 bases: TGTGCCAGCATATTGGGGGTTCTCTCGGGGGAGCTGTTTTTT.

J is TRBJ2-2 and V is TRBV7-2, with TRBD2 matching 7 bases. The V segment lost 3 bases and the J segment 3 bases; nucleotides outside the gene matches: 7. The CDR3 sequence is 16 residues long. Germline V gene data show CDR1 as SGHTA and CDR2 as FQGNSA. The CDR3 protein is CASSFGTMADTGELFF. Here the CDR3 DNA reads TGTGCCAGCAGCTTCGGGACTATGGCGGACACCGGGGAGCTGTTTTTT.